This TCR beta chain appears in the sequencing data of a study of cytomegalovirus exposure and HLA in healthy donors. TCRdb's copy holds only in-frame clones and misses some; the assay was immunoSEQ multiplex PCR. The sample consists of about 98,000 clones, about 90% of them appearing once. Study outcomes and limitations: The authors listed 150 to 200 TCR beta chains as cytomegalovirus-associated.

Details on this clone: Its cognate antigen is unknown.

This CDR3 has 13 amino acids. Trimming at V came to 7 bases and at J to 9 bases, leaving 11 bases not matched to a gene. Germline V CDR1 and CDR2: MDHEN, SYDVKM. Sequenced material: PBMCs. This receptor was taken from a man aged 18 to 29 in good health and CMV-seropositive. V is TRBV28 and J is TRBJ2-5, with 7 bases aligning to TRBD2. The CDR3 DNA reads as TGTGCCAGCACCGGCGGGGGATGGACTGCCCAGTACTTC. Its translation is CASTGGGWTAQYF. The full variable domain, completed using reference TRBV28 and TRBJ2-5, is DVKVTQSSRYLVKRTGEKVFLECVQDMDHENMFWYRQDPGLGLRLIYFSYDVKMKEKGDIPEGYSVSREKKERFSLILESASTNQTSMYLCASTGGGWTAQYFGPGTRLLVL.